These 26 T cell receptor beta chains share one sample of origin, sequenced in a study of blood T cell repertoires in COVID-19. Sequenced by immunoSEQ multiplex PCR; TCRdb stores in-frame clones only, minus some. The table records 130,000 to 150,000 clones, 76% of them present only once. Sequenced input: peripheral blood. These TCRs come from a man between 60 and 75 years old with acute or convalescent COVID-19.

This clone was detected a few times. This chain uses TRBV21-1 with TRBJ2-7; the D segment call TRBD2 is taken from the table without a DNA check. TRBV21-1 is given as a pseudogene. The CDR3 is 14 amino acids. CDR3 loop: CASSKVGSGYEQYF. CDR3 in DNA: TGTGCCAGCAGCAAAGTAGGTAGCGGCTACGAGCAGTACTTC.

The gene calls are TRBV5-1 and TRBJ2-5; D is possibly TRBD2 (5 bases). CDR1 and CDR2 (germline): SGHRS, YFSETQ. The length of the CDR3 is 15 residues. V dropped 4 bases and J dropped 5 bases, with 18 bases sitting between them. The CDR3 loop is CASSPPRGLDETQYF. The CDR3 DNA follows: TGCGCCAGCAGCCCACCCCGGGGTCTAGACGAGACCCAGTACTTC.

The chain uses TRBV5-1 and TRBJ1-4; D might be TRBD1 (5 bases). This CDR3 spans 16 amino acids. Trimming took off 0 bases at V and 5 bases at J, with 14 bases between the two ends. Per germline, CDR1 SGHRS and CDR2 YFSETQ. CDR3 in amino acids: CASSLGRTGVNEKLFF. The CDR3 DNA is TGCGCCAGCAGCTTGGGGAGGACGGGGGTCAATGAAAAACTGTTTTTT.

V and J are TRBV19 and TRBJ1-5; D is possibly TRBD1 (6 bases). The germline CDR1 and CDR2 sequences are LNHDA and SQIVND (reference sequence). This CDR3 contains 14 residues. V lost 5 bases to trimming and J lost 8 bases, with 16 bases between them. CDR3 DNA: TGTGCCAGTAGTGTCCAACAGGGCCCGGAGCCCCAGCATTTT. As protein: CASSVQQGPEPQHF.

V is TRBV23-1 and J is TRBJ2-7; D unclear. TRBV23-1 is flagged as an ORF with uncertain function. This CDR3 contains 15 residues. With 3 bases removed from V and 4 bases from J, the gap between germline ends came to 16 bases. In DNA, the CDR3 is TGCGCCAGCAGTCACCCCCACCAACCGAGGTACGAGCAGTACTTC. The encoded protein is CASSHPHQPRYEQYF.

This chain links TRBV19 with TRBJ1-1, with D possibly TRBD1 on 6 matching bases. Trimming removed 6 bases from V and 5 bases from J, with 13 bases in between. Germline CDR1 LNHDA, CDR2 SQIVND (reference sequence). The CDR3 runs 13 residues. CDR3 amino acids: CASSLDRRTEAFF. CDR3 DNA: TGTGCCAGTAGCCTCGACAGGAGGACTGAAGCTTTCTTT.

This sequence joins TRBV13 and TRBJ1-1, with D perhaps matching TRBD1 (6 bases). V shed 3 bases and J shed 2 bases, with 19 bases lying between them. The germline CDR1 and CDR2 sequences are PRHDT and FYEKMQ (reference sequence). This CDR3 contains 17 residues. CDR3 sequence reads: CASSLTGWGSNNTEAFF. The CDR3 nucleotides read TGTGCCAGCAGCTTGACAGGTTGGGGTTCGAATAACACTGAAGCTTTCTTT.

This chain uses TRBV9 with TRBJ1-1; maybe TRBD1 (5 bases). The CDR3 covers 14 residues. Trimming removed 0 bases from V and 10 bases from J, with 16 bases in between. Germline V gene data show CDR1 as SGDLS and CDR2 as YYNGEE. DNA of the CDR3: TGTGCCAGCAGCGTAGACTTCGGGGGAAGGGGAGCTTTCTTT. Amino acid sequence: CASSVDFGGRGAFF.

The chain uses TRBV28 and TRBJ2-1, with 14 bases matching TRBD2. The CDR3 contains 17 residues. CDR1 is MDHEN and CDR2 is SYDVKM in the germline V gene. J gave up 6 bases and V 3 bases, and 7 bases lay outside the gene matches. The CDR3 DNA reads as TGTGCCAGCAGTTTCCCGGGACTAGCGGGAGAAATCAATGAGCAGTTCTTC. Its translation is CASSFPGLAGEINEQFF. Full variable domain (rest looked up from reference TRBV28 and TRBJ2-1): DVKVTQSSRYLVKRTGEKVFLECVQDMDHENMFWYRQDPGLGLRLIYFSYDVKMKEKGDIPEGYSVSREKKERFSLILESASTNQTSMYLCASSFPGLAGEINEQFFGPGTRLTVL.

The chain combines TRBV3-1 (or the pseudogene TRBV3-2) with TRBJ2-7; D is perhaps TRBD2 (5 bases). The CDR3 spans 15 residues. Trimming removed 1 base at V and 3 bases at J, with 13 bases between. The germline CDR1 and CDR2 sequences are LGHDT and YNNKEL (reference sequence). The CDR3, as DNA: TGTGCCAGCAGCCAAGGGGCCCCCGGGAACTACGAGCAGTACTTC. Its translation: CASSQGAPGNYEQYF.

The chain employs TRBV7-8 and TRBJ2-1; D possibly corresponds to TRBD2 (6 bases). V gave up 3 bases and J gave up 3 bases, with 12 bases separating them. Germline V gene data show CDR1 as SGHVS and CDR2 as FQNEAQ. The length of the CDR3 is 15 residues. DNA of the CDR3: TGTGCCAGCAGCTTGGTAGCGGTGAGCTACAATGAGCAGTTCTTC. The encoded protein is CASSLVAVSYNEQFF.

The chain has TRBV5-5 and TRBJ2-3; D gene uncertain. Trimming took 0 bases from V and 2 from J, leaving 7 bases between them. CDR1 and CDR2 (germline): SGHKS, YYEKEE (reference sequence). The CDR3 spans 14 residues. The CDR3 spells CASSLGSLTDTQYF. The CDR3 nucleotides read TGTGCCAGCAGCTTGGGTTCCCTCACAGATACGCAGTATTTT.

This sequence joins TRBV5-8 and TRBJ2-7; D possibly corresponds to TRBD1 (7 bases). The CDR3 is 15 residues long. Germline V gene lookup returns CDR1 SGHTS and CDR2 YDEGEE. Trimming shortened V by 1 base and J by 3 bases, and 14 bases separated the two germline ends. CDR3 sequence reads: CASSLRQGGLYEQYF. The DNA of the CDR3 is TGTGCCAGCAGCTTGCGACAGGGAGGCCTCTACGAGCAGTACTTC.

The chain uses TRBV27 and TRBJ2-3, with 9 bases aligning to TRBD1. Unmatched junction bases numbered 7, after V lost 6 bases and J lost 0 bases. Germline CDR1 is MNHEY and CDR2 is SMNVEV (reference sequence). The CDR3 consists of 16 residues. The CDR3 coding sequence is TGTGCCAGCAGCCTTCTGGGGACAGGGAGCACAGATACGCAGTATTTT. It codes for CASSLLGTGSTDTQYF.

This clone was seen a single time. The V call is TRBV7-3, the J call TRBJ2-3; 7 bases match TRBD2. The CDR3 is made up of 15 amino acids. V shed 3 bases, J shed 1 base, and the junction held 4 bases outside the gene matches. The germline gives CDR1 SGHTA, CDR2 FQGTGA. The CDR3 protein is CASSFYTSGTDTQYF. In DNA, the CDR3 is TGTGCCAGCAGCTTTTATACTAGCGGCACAGATACGCAGTATTTT.

This clone was detected a few times. The V gene is TRBV28, the J gene TRBJ2-7, with 15 bases fitting TRBD2. The CDR3 consists of 16 residues. CDR1 and CDR2 from the germline V gene are MDHEN and SYDVKM. V lost 5 bases to trimming and J lost 5 bases; unmatched junction nucleotides: 7. The CDR3 DNA follows: TGTGCCAGCAGTCCAGGACTAGCGGGAGGGGTCCACGAGCAGTACTTC. It encodes CASSPGLAGGVHEQYF.

The gene calls are TRBV5-4 and TRBJ2-7; the D gene is possibly TRBD2 (6 bases). This CDR3 spans 14 amino acids. Germline V CDR1 and CDR2: SGHNT, YYREEE (reference sequence). Trimming stripped 5 bases from V and 4 bases from J, with 16 bases between. The CDR3 protein is CASSPPGLKYEQYF. The CDR3 nucleotides read TGTGCCAGCAGTCCTCCGGGACTTAAATACGAGCAGTACTTC. Filled out from reference TRBV5-4 and TRBJ2-7, the complete variable domain reads ETGVTQSPTHLIKTRGQQVTLRCSSQSGHNTVSWYQQALGQGPQFIFQYYREEENGRGNFPPRFSGLQFPNYSSELNVNALELDDSALYLCASSPPGLKYEQYFGPGTRLTVT.

Here the CDR3 DNA reads TGCGCCAGCAGCTTGGCGTCTCTAGCGGGAGTGGGGGAGCAGTTCTTC. It yields the protein CASSLASLAGVGEQFF. This sequence joins TRBV5-1 and TRBJ2-1, with TRBD2 identical over 10 bases. The CDR3 length is 16 residues. V dropped 0 bases and J dropped 10; count of bases not matched to a gene: 10. The germline V gene has CDR1 SGHRS and CDR2 YFSETQ.

This chain joins TRBV29-1 and TRBJ2-1, with 7 positions matching TRBD2. Germline CDR1 reads SQVTM; CDR2 reads ANQGSEA. This CDR3 spans 12 amino acids. Germline trimming cut 2 bases from V and 6 bases from J; bases unmatched to any gene: 1. CDR3 sequence (DNA): TGCAGCGTTGAATCGGGGGGCAATGAGCAGTTCTTC. Its translation is CSVESGGNEQFF.

This chain connects TRBV5-1 to TRBJ2-7; 12 bases fit TRBD2. V shed 0 bases, J shed 4 bases, and the junction held 2 bases outside the gene matches. The CDR3 sequence is 15 residues long. Germline CDR1 and CDR2: SGHRS and YFSETQ. The CDR3 sequence: CASSLGLAGAYEQYF. CDR3 DNA sequence: TGCGCCAGCAGCTTGGGACTAGCGGGAGCATACGAGCAGTACTTC.

This clone was detected a few times. This chain connects TRBV2 to TRBJ1-1, with D unclear. V was trimmed by 6 bases and J by 2 bases, leaving 7 bases between them. The CDR3 has 12 residues. CDR1 is SNHLY, CDR2 FYNNEI, per germline. The CDR3, as DNA: TGTGCCAGCAGGGAGAGCAACACTGAAGCTTTCTTT. Its translation: CASRESNTEAFF.

This chain uses TRBV2 with TRBJ2-1, with TRBD2 identical over 9 bases. V lost 7 bases to trimming and J lost 0 bases; unmatched junction nucleotides: 4. Germline assignment: CDR1 SNHLY and CDR2 FYNNEI. The CDR3 runs 15 residues. The CDR3 protein is CASIFSGSSYNEQFF. CDR3 sequence (DNA): TGTGCCAGCATCTTTAGCGGGAGCTCCTACAATGAGCAGTTCTTC.

CDR3 sequence (DNA): TGTGCCAGCAGCCCCAGGACTAGCGGGAGGGGCCGTTCCGATGAGCAGTTCTTC. Its protein is CASSPRTSGRGRSDEQFF. The chain links TRBV5-4 to TRBJ2-1; TRBD2 aligns across 15 bases. The CDR3 length is 18 residues. The junction had 13 bases not matched to a gene; V was cut back by 4 bases and J by 8 bases. From germline, CDR1 is SGHNT and CDR2 YYREEE (reference sequence).

This chain uses TRBV11-2 with TRBJ1-2; possible D gene TRBD1, 5 bases. The V end was cut by 5 bases, the J end by 8 bases, with 18 bases between. CDR3 length: 14 residues. Germline lookup yields CDR1 SGHAT and CDR2 FQNNGV. CDR3 bases: TGTGCCAGCAGCCAGGGACGGACTAATTCGGGCTACACCTTC. As protein: CASSQGRTNSGYTF.

This clone was seen a single time. The V gene is TRBV19, the J gene TRBJ2-7, with 8 bases that match TRBD1. J lost 3 bases, V lost 6 bases, and 7 bases had no gene match. Germline V lookup: CDR1 LNHDA, CDR2 SQIVND (reference sequence). This CDR3 is built from 14 residues. In DNA form, the CDR3 reads TGTGCCAGTAGCCCAGACAGGGGATACTACGAGCAGTACTTC. This translates into CASSPDRGYYEQYF.

This rearrangement joins TRBV13 to TRBJ2-3, with a tentative D call TRBD2 (6 bases). CDR3 size: 17 residues. The V gene's germline CDR1 is PRHDT and CDR2 FYEKMQ (reference sequence). The V end lost 5 bases, the J end lost 0 bases, and 18 bases lay between the germline ends. The CDR3 nucleotides read TGTGCCAGCAGCCGTTATCTGGGGGGTACTAGCACAGATACGCAGTATTTT. Its protein is CASSRYLGGTSTDTQYF.